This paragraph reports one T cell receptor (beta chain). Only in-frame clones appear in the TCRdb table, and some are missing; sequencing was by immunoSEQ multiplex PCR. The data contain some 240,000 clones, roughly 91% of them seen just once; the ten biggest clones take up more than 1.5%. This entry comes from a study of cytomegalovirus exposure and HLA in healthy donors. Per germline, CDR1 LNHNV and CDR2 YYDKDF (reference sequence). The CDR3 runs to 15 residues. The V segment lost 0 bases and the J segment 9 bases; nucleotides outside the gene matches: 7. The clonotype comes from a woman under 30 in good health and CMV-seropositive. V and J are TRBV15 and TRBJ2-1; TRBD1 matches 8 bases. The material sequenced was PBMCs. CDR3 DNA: TGTGCCACCAGCAGAGAGGACAGGGTATTTGGTGAGCAGTTCTTC. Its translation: CATSREDRVFGEQFF.